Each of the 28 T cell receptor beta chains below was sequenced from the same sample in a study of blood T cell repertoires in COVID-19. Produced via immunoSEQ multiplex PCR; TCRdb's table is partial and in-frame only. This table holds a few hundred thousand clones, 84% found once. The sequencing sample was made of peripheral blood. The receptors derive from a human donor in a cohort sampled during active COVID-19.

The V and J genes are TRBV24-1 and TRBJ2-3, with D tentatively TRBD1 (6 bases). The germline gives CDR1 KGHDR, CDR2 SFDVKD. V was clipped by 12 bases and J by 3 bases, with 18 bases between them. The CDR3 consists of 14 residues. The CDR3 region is CASAPAGATDTQYF. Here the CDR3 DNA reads TGTGCCTCCGCCCCGGCAGGGGCAACAGATACGCAGTATTTT.

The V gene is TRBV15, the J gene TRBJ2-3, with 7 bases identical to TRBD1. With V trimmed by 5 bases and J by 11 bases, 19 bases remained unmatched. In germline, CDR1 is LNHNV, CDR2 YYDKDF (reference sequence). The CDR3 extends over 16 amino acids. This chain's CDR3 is CATSAQPTGSWTRQYF. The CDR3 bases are TGTGCCACCAGCGCCCAGCCGACAGGGAGCTGGACCCGGCAGTATTTT.

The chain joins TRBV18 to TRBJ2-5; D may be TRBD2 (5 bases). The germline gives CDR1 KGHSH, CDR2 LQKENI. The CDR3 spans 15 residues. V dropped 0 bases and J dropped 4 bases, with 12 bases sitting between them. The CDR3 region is CASSPPGVARETQYF. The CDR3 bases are TGTGCCAGCTCACCACCGGGAGTCGCGCGAGAGACCCAGTACTTC.

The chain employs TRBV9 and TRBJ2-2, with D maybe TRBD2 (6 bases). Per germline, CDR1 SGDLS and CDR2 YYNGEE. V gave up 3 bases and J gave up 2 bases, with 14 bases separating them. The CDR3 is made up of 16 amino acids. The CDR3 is CASSAPSGANTGELFF. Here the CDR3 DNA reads TGTGCCAGCAGCGCCCCCTCGGGAGCTAACACCGGGGAGCTGTTTTTT.

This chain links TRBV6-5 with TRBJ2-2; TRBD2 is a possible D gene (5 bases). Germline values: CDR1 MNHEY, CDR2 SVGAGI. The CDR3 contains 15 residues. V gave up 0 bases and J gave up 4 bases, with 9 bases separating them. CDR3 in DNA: TGTGCCAGCAGTTACTCGATGCGGGTCACCGGGGAGCTGTTTTTT. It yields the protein CASSYSMRVTGELFF.

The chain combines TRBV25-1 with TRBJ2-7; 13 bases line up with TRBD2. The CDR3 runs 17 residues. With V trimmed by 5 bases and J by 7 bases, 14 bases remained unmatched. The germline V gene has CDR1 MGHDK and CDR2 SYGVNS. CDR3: CASSTSKTSGRYVEQYF. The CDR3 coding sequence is TGTGCCAGCAGTACTTCAAAGACTAGCGGGAGGTATGTTGAGCAGTACTTC.

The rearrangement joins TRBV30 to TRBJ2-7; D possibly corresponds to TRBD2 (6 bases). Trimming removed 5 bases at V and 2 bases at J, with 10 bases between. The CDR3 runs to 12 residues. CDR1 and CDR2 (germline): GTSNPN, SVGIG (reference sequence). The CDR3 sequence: CAWARGTYEQYF. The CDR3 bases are TGTGCCTGGGCACGCGGGACCTACGAGCAGTACTTC.

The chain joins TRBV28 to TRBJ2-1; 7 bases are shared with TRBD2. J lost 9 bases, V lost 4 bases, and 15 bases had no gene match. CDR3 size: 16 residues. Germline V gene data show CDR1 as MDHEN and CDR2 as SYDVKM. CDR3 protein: CASSSPTGRGRIEQFF. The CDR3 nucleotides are TGTGCCAGCAGTTCCCCTACGGGGAGGGGTAGAATTGAGCAGTTCTTC.

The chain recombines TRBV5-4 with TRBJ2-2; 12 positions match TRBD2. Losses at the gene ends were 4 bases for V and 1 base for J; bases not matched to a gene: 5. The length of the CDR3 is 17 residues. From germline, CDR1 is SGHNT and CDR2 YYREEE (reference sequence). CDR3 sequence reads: CASSPRTSGVNTGELFF. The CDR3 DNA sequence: TGTGCCAGCAGCCCGCGGACTAGCGGGGTGAACACCGGGGAGCTGTTTTTT.

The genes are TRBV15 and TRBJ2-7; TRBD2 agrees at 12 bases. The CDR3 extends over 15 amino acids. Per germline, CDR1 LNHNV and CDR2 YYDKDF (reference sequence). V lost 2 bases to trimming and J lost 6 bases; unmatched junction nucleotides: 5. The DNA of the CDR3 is TGTGCCACCAGCAGACCCGGACTAGCGGGAATCGAGCAGTACTTC. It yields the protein CATSRPGLAGIEQYF.

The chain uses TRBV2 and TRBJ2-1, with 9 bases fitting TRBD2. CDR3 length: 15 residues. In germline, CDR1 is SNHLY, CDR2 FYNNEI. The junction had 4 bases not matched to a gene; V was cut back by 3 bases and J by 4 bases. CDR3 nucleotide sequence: TGTGCCAGCAGTGACGGGACTAGCTTTTACAATGAGCAGTTCTTC. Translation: CASSDGTSFYNEQFF. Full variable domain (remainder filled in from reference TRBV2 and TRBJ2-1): EPEVTQTPSHQVTQMGQEVILRCVPISNHLYFYWYRQILGQKVEFLVSFYNNEISEKSEIFDDQFSVERPDGSNFTLKIRSTKLEDSAMYFCASSDGTSFYNEQFFGPGTRLTVL.

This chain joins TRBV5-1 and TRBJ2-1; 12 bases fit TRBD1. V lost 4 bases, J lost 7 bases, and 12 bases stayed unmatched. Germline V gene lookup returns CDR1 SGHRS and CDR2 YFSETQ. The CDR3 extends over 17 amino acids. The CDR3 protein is CASSAKAGTGGKNEQFF. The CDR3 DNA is TGCGCCAGCAGCGCTAAAGCCGGGACAGGGGGCAAGAATGAGCAGTTCTTC.

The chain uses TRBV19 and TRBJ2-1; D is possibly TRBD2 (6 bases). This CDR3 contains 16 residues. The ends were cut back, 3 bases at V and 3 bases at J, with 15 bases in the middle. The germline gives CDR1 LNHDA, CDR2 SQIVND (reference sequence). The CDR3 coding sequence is TGTGCCAGTAGTATCGTTAGCGGTGGGGACTACAATGAGCAGTTCTTC. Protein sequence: CASSIVSGGDYNEQFF. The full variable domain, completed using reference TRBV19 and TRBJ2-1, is DGGITQSPKYLFRKEGQNVTLSCEQNLNHDAMYWYRQDPGQGLRLIYYSQIVNDFQKGDIAEGYSVSREKKESFPLTVTSAQKNPTAFYLCASSIVSGGDYNEQFFGPGTRLTVL.

The CDR3 DNA sequence: TGTGCCAGCAGCTTGGTCGGGATAGCGGGATATAATGAGCAGTTCTTC. Translated, it gives CASSLVGIAGYNEQFF. The chain has TRBV5-4 and TRBJ2-1; 8 nucleotides agree with TRBD2. J gave up 7 bases and V 0 bases, and 9 bases lay outside the gene matches. The CDR3 has 16 residues. The V gene's germline CDR1 is SGHNT and CDR2 YYREEE (reference sequence).

The CDR3: CASSVQGTSQPQHF. CDR3 nucleotides: TGTGCCAGCAGTGTGCAGGGAACAAGCCAGCCCCAGCATTTT. The V call is TRBV2, the J call TRBJ1-5, with D perhaps matching TRBD1 (5 bases). The CDR3 is made up of 14 amino acids. Germline V gene lookup returns CDR1 SNHLY and CDR2 FYNNEI. The V gene lost 4 bases and the J gene lost 7 bases, with 14 bases spanning the gap. The full variable domain, with the rest looked up from reference TRBV2 and TRBJ1-5, is EPEVTQTPSHQVTQMGQEVILRCVPISNHLYFYWYRQILGQKVEFLVSFYNNEISEKSEIFDDQFSVERPDGSNFTLKIRSTKLEDSAMYFCASSVQGTSQPQHFGDGTRLSIL.

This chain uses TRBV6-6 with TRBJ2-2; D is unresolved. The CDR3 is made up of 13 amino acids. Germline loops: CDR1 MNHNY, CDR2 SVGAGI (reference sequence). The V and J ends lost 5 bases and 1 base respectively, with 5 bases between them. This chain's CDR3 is CASSIQNTGELFF. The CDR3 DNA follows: TGTGCCAGCAGTATTCAGAACACCGGGGAGCTGTTTTTT.

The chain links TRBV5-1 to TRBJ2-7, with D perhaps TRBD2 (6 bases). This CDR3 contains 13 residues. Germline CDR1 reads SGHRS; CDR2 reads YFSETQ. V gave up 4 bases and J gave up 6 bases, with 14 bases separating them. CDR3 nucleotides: TGCGCCAGCAGCCCTACTAGCTCTGTCGAGCAGTACTTC. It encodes CASSPTSSVEQYF. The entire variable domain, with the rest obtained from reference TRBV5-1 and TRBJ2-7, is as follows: KAGVTQTPRYLIKTRGQQVTLSCSPISGHRSVSWYQQTPGQGLQFLFEYFSETQRNKGNFPGRFSGRQFSNSRSEMNVSTLELGDSALYLCASSPTSSVEQYFGPGTRLTVT.

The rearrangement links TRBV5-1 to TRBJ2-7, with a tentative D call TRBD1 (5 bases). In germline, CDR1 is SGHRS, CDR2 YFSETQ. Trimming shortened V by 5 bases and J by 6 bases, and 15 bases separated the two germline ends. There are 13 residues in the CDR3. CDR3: CASSSGDRSEQYF. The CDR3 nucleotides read TGCGCCAGCAGTTCCGGTGACAGAAGCGAGCAGTACTTC.

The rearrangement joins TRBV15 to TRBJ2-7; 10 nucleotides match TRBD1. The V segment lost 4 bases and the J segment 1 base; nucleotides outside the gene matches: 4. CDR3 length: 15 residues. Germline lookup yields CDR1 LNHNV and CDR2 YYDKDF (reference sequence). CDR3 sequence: CATSTGQGESYEQYF. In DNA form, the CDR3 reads TGTGCCACCAGCACAGGACAGGGGGAATCCTACGAGCAGTACTTC.

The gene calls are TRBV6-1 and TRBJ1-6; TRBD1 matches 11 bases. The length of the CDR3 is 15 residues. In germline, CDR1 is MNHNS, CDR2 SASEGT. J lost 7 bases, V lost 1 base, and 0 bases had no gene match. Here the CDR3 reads CASSEGTGGNSPLHF. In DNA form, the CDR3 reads TGTGCCAGCAGTGAAGGGACAGGGGGCAATTCACCCCTCCACTTT.

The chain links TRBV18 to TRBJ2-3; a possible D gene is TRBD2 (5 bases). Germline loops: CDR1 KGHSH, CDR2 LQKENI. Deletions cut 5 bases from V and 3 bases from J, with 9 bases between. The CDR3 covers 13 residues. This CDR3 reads CASSRERTDTQYF. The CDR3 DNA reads TGTGCCAGCTCAAGGGAGCGGACAGATACGCAGTATTTT.

CDR3 region: CASSNPGSGYTF. The CDR3 region has the DNA TGTGCCAGCAGTAACCCGGGAAGCGGCTACACCTTC. The gene calls are TRBV6-5 and TRBJ1-2, with D hard to call. Germline lookup yields CDR1 MNHEY and CDR2 SVGAGI. This CDR3 is 12 amino acids long. The V end was cut by 5 bases, the J end by 8 bases, with 12 bases between.

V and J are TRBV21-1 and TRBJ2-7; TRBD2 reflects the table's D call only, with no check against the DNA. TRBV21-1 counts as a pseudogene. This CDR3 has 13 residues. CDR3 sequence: CARDAARGNEQYF. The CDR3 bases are TGTGCCAGGGACGCAGCGAGAGGGAACGAGCAGTACTTC.

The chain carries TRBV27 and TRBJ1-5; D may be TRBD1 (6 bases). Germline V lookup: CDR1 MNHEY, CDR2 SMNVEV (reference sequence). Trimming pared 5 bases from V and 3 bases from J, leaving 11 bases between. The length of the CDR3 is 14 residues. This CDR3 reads CASSAGQTNQPQHF. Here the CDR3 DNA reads TGTGCCAGCAGTGCAGGACAGACCAATCAGCCCCAGCATTTT.

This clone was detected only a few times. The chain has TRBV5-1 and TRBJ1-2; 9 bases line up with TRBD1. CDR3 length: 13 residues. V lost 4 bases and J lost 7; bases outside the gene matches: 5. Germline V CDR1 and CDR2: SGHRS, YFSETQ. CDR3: CASSTTGGSGYTF. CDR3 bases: TGCGCCAGCAGCACGACAGGGGGTTCTGGCTACACCTTC. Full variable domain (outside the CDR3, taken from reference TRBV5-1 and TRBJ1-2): KAGVTQTPRYLIKTRGQQVTLSCSPISGHRSVSWYQQTPGQGLQFLFEYFSETQRNKGNFPGRFSGRQFSNSRSEMNVSTLELGDSALYLCASSTTGGSGYTFGSGTRLTVV.

The CDR3: CASRTGGDQPQHF. CDR3 bases: TGTGCCAGCAGAACAGGGGGCGATCAGCCCCAGCATTTT. The chain has TRBV27 and TRBJ1-5; TRBD1 matches at 9 bases. The CDR3 runs 13 residues. Germline loops: CDR1 MNHEY, CDR2 SMNVEV (reference sequence). V was clipped by 6 bases and J by 5 bases; unmatched bases: 2.

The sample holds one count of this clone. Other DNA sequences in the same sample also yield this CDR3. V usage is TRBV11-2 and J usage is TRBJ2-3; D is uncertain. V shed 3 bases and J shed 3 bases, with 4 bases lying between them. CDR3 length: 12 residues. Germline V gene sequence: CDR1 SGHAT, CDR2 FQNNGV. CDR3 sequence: CASSFGTDTQYF. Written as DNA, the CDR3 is TGTGCCAGCAGCTTCGGGACAGATACGCAGTATTTT.

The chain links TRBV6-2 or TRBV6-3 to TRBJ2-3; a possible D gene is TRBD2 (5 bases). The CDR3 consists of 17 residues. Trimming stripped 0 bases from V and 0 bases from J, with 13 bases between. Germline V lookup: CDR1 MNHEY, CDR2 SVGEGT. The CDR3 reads CASSYSKVEGSTDTQYF. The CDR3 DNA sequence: TGTGCCAGCAGTTACTCGAAGGTAGAGGGTAGCACAGATACGCAGTATTTT.